This passage covers 10 T cell receptor beta chains from one sample sequenced in a study of blood T cell repertoires in COVID-19. TCRdb's table, derived via immunoSEQ multiplex PCR, lists solely in-frame clones and lacks some. The table records about 210,000 clones, 65% to 90% of them present only once. The sample was PBMCs or T cells enriched from blood (not recorded which). These receptors all come from a woman aged 35 to 49 with acute COVID-19.

The chain has TRBV28 and TRBJ2-2, with 8 bases matching TRBD2. The CDR3 is 16 residues long. Germline V CDR1 and CDR2: MDHEN, SYDVKM. V dropped 6 bases and J dropped 3; count of bases not matched to a gene: 9. CDR3 bases: TGTGCCAGCAGCCCGACGGGGGGGGGCCACACCGGGGAGCTGTTTTTT. Its translation is CASSPTGGGHTGELFF.

The chain joins TRBV28 to TRBJ2-7, with D perhaps TRBD2 (6 bases). The germline gives CDR1 MDHEN, CDR2 SYDVKM. V lost 6 bases, J lost 5 bases, and 17 bases lay in between. The CDR3 totals 14 residues. The CDR3 spells CASSPGLSQDEQYF. The CDR3 bases are TGTGCCAGCAGCCCCGGACTATCACAGGACGAGCAGTACTTC.

The sample holds a few counts of this clone. This chain links TRBV19 with TRBJ2-7, with D possibly TRBD2 on 6 matching bases. V lost 3 bases and J 1 base, leaving 13 bases between the germline ends. CDR1 is LNHDA and CDR2 is SQIVND in the germline V gene (reference sequence). The CDR3 extends over 15 amino acids. DNA of the CDR3: TGTGCCAGTAGTATGACGGGAGTCGCTTCCTACGAGCAGTACTTC. It encodes CASSMTGVASYEQYF.

The V gene is TRBV7-3, the J gene TRBJ2-1; 8 nucleotides match TRBD1. V trimming: 2 bases; J trimming: 6 bases; junction bases outside the gene matches: 9. Germline V gives CDR1 SGHTA, CDR2 FQGTGA. The CDR3 consists of 16 residues. The CDR3 reads CASSLWGTGAGNEQFF. The CDR3 bases are TGTGCCAGCAGCTTATGGGGGACAGGTGCAGGCAATGAGCAGTTCTTC.

The chain combines TRBV7-6 with TRBJ2-3; 7 bases match TRBD2. The germline gives CDR1 SGHVS, CDR2 FNYEAQ. V lost 8 bases, J lost 6 bases, and 2 bases stayed unmatched. The CDR3 is made up of 11 amino acids. CDR3 protein: CASRSGDTQYF. Written as DNA, the CDR3 is TGTGCCAGCCGTAGCGGGGATACGCAGTATTTT. Complete variable domain (other parts from reference TRBV7-6 and TRBJ2-3): GAGVSQSPRYKVTKRGQDVALRCDPISGHVSLYWYRQALGQGPEFLTYFNYEAQQDKSGLPNDRFSAERPEGSISTLTIQRTEQRDSAMYRCASRSGDTQYFGPGTRLTVL.

V is TRBV7-3 and J is TRBJ2-3; 9 positions match TRBD1. The germline V gene encodes CDR1 SGHTA and CDR2 FQGTGA. The CDR3 sequence is 15 residues long. J lost 4 bases, V lost 4 bases, and 6 bases had no gene match. The CDR3 sequence is CASSSGTGRSDTQYF. The CDR3 DNA is TGTGCCAGCAGCTCCGGGACAGGGAGGTCAGATACGCAGTATTTT.

The V call is TRBV12-3 or TRBV12-4, the J call TRBJ2-1, with D unresolved. V was trimmed by 6 bases and J by 3 bases, leaving 3 bases between them. The CDR3 contains 11 residues. CDR3 sequence (DNA): TGTGCCAGCAGGCGCTACAATGAGCAGTTCTTC. Residues: CASRRYNEQFF.

The gene calls are TRBV15 and TRBJ1-2; D is uncertain. CDR1 and CDR2 from the germline V gene are LNHNV and YYDKDF (reference sequence). The CDR3 extends over 11 amino acids. The V end was cut by 1 base, the J end by 7 bases, with 4 bases between. The CDR3 loop reads CATSRGVGYTF. The CDR3 region has the DNA TGTGCCACCAGCAGAGGCGTTGGCTACACCTTC.

This chain uses TRBV27 with TRBJ1-2; D is undetermined. The CDR3 sequence is 13 residues long. V lost 4 bases to trimming and J lost 5 bases, with 11 bases between them. Germline V CDR1 and CDR2: MNHEY, SMNVEV (reference sequence). The CDR3 bases are TGTGCCAGCAGTTCCGGGGATTTTTATGGCTACACCTTC. Protein sequence: CASSSGDFYGYTF.

This chain links TRBV3-1 (or the pseudogene TRBV3-2) with TRBJ2-7; 9 positions match TRBD2. The V segment lost 6 bases and the J segment 3 bases; nucleotides outside the gene matches: 9. Germline-derived CDR1 and CDR2 are LGHDT and YNNKEL (reference sequence). The CDR3 runs 15 residues. CDR3 amino acids: CASSPTSSGVYEQYF. The CDR3 nucleotides read TGTGCCAGCAGTCCAACGTCTAGCGGGGTCTACGAGCAGTACTTC.